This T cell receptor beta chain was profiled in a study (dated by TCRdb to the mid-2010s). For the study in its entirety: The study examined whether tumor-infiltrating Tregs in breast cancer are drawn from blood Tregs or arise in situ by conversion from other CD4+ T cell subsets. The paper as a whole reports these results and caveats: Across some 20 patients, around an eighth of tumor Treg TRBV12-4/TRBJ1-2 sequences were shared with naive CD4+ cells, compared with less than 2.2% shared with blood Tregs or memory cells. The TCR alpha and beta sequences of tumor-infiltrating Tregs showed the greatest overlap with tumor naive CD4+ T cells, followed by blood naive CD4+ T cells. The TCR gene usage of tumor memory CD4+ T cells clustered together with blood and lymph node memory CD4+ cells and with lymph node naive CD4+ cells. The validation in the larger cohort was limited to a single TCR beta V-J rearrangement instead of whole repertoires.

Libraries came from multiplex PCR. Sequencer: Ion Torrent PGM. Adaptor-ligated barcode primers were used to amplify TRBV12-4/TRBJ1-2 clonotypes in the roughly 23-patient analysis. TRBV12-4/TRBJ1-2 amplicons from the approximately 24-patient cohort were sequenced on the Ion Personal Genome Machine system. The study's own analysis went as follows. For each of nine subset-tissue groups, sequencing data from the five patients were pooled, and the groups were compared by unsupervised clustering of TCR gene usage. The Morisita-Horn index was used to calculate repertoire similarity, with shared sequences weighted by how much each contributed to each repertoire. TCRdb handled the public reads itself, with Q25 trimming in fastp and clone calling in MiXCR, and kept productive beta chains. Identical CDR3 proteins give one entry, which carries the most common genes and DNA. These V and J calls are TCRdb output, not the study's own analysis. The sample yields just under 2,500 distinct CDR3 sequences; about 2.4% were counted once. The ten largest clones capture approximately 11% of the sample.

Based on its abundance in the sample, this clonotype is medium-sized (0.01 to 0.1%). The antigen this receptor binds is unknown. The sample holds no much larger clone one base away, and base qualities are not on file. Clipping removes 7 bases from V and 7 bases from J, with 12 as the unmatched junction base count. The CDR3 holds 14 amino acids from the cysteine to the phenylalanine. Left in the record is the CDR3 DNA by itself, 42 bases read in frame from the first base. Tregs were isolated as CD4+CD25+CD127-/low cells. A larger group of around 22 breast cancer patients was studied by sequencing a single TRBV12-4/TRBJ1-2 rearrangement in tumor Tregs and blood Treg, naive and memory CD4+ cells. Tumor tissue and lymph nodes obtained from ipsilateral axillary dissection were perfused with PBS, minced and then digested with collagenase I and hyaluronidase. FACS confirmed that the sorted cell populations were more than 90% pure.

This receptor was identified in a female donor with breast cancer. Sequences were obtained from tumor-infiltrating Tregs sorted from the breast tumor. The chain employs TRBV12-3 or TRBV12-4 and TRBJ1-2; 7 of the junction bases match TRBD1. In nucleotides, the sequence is TGTGCCAGCACCCAGACAGGGAGAGGAGCTGGCTACACCTTC. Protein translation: CASTQTGRGAGYTF.